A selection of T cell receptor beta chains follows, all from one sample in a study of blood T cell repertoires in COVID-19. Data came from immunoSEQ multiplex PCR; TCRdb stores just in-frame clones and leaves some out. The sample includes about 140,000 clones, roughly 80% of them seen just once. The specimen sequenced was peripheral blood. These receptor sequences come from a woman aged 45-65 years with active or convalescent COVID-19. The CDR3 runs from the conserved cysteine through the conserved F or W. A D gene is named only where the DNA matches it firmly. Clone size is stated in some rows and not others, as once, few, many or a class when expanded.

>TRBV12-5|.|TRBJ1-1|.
TGTGCTAGTGGTGTTCCCGGGGGTTCGAACACTGAAGCTTTCTTT
CASGVPGGSNTEAFF
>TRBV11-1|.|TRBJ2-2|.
TGTGCCAGCAGCTTAGGGCCCCGCCGAACCGGGGAGCTGTTTTTT
CASSLGPRRTGELFF
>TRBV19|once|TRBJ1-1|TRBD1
TGTGCCAGTAGATCTGACAGGGGATGGAGCACTGAAGCTTTCTTT
CASRSDRGWSTEAFF
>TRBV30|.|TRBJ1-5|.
TGTGCCTGGAGTGGAGGCGGTAGCAATCAGCCCCAGCATTTT
CAWSGGGSNQPQHF
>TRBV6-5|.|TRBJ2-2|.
TGTGCCAGCAGACCAGGGTTGAACACCGGGGAGCTGTTTTTT
CASRPGLNTGELFF
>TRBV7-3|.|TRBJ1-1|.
TGTGCCAGCAGCTCCCAGGGGAACACTGAAGCTTTCTTT
CASSSQGNTEAFF
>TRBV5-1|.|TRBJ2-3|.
TGCGCCAGCAGTAAGACGGGGAGCACAGATACGCAGTATTTT
CASSKTGSTDTQYF
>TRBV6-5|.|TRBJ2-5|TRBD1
TGTGCCAGCAGCGTTATTAACAGGGGGGAGACCCAGTACTTC
CASSVINRGETQYF
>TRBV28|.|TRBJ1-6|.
TGTGCCAGCAGTGTGGGCAGGGATAATTCACCCCTCCACTTT
CASSVGRDNSPLHF
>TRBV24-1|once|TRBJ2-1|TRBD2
TGTGCCACCAGTGACCCGGGGACTAGCGGAAACCTTAATGAGCAGTTCTTC
CATSDPGTSGNLNEQFF
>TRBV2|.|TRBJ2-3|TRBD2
TGTGCCAGCAGTGAGGCGACTAGCGGGTACACAGATACGCAGTATTTT
CASSEATSGYTDTQYF
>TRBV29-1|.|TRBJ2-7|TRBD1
TGCAGCGTTGACACCCGGACAGGGGGTCACGAGCAGTACTTC
CSVDTRTGGHEQYF
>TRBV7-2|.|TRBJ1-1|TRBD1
TGTGCCAGCAGCTTGGACAGGGTGAACACTGAAGCTTTCTTT
CASSLDRVNTEAFF
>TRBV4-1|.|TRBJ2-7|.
TGCGCCAGCAGCCAAGATCGGGTAGCGGACTCCTACGAGCAGTACTTC
CASSQDRVADSYEQYF
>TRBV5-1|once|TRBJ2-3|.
TGCGCCAGCAGTTCCCCACCGGGAAAATTCACAGATACGCAGTATTTT
CASSSPPGKFTDTQYF
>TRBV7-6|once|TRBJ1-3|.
TGTGCCAGCAGCTCCTCGGGGGATACAGGAAACACCATATATTTT
CASSSSGDTGNTIYF
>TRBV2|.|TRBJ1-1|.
TGTGCCAGCAGTGCTCTAAACAGGGTTCCTGAAGCTTTCTTT
CASSALNRVPEAFF
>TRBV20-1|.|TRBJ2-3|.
TGCAGTGCTAGTGGAGGGGGGGCTACAGATACGCAGTATTTT
CSASGGGATDTQYF
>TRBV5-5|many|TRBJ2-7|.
TGTGCCAGCAGCTTCCGGGACAACGCATACGAGCAGTACTTC
CASSFRDNAYEQYF
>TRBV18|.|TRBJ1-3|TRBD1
TGTGCCAGCTCACGAGGACAGGGCTCTGGAAACACCATATATTTT
CASSRGQGSGNTIYF
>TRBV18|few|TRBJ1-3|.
TGTGCCAGCTCACCCGAATCACTGGGCTACTCTGGAAACACCATATATTTT
CASSPESLGYSGNTIYF
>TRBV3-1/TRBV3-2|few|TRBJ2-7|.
TGTGCCAGCAGCCAATTGTCCGGTGTGGGCGCCTACGAGCAGTACTTC
CASSQLSGVGAYEQYF
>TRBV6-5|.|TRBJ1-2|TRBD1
TGTGCCAGCAGGACCGACAGGGGTTTGGGTGGCTACACCTTC
CASRTDRGLGGYTF
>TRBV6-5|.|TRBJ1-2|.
TGTGCCAGCTCCACAGGGAACTATGGCTACACCTTC
CASSTGNYGYTF
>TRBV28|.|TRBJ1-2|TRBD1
TGTGCCAGCAGTTTACCTCGACAGGGCAGTCACACCTTC
CASSLPRQGSHTF
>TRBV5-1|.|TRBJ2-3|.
TGCGCCAGCAGCTTGGCTGCCTCCGGAGATACGCAGTATTTT
CASSLAASGDTQYF
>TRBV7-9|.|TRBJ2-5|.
TGTGCCAGCAGCTTACGGTCTCAAGAGACCCAGTACTTC
CASSLRSQETQYF
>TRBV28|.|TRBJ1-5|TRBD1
TGTGCCAGCAGTTTTGGGACAGGTCAAAATCAGCCCCAGCATTTT
CASSFGTGQNQPQHF
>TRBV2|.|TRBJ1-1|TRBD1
TGTGCCAGCAGTGAAGCGCGGGACAGGAACACTGAAGCTTTCTTT
CASSEARDRNTEAFF
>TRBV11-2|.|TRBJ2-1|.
TGTGCCAGCAGCTTCCCCCTACGTGAGCAGTTCTTC
CASSFPLREQFF
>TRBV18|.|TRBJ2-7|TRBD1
TGTGCCAGCTCACCAGGGACAGGGCCCCACGAGCAGTACTTC
CASSPGTGPHEQYF
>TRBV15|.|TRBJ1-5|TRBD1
TGTGCCACCGCGAGTGGGACAGGGGGTGATCAGCCCCAGCATTTT
CATASGTGGDQPQHF
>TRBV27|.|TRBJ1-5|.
TGTGCCAGCGGGGCCAATCGGGGCAATCAGCCCCAGCATTTT
CASGANRGNQPQHF
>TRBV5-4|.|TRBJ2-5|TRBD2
TGTGCCAGCAGCTTGGCCAAGCGGGGAGGACAAGAGACCCAGTACTTC
CASSLAKRGGQETQYF
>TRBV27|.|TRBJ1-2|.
TGTGCCAGCAGTTTCTCGGGACTGAACTATGGCTACACCTTC
CASSFSGLNYGYTF
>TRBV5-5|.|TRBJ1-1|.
TGTGCCAGCAGCTCGACAGGAAACACTGAAGCTTTCTTT
CASSSTGNTEAFF
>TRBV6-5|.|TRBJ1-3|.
TGTGCCAGCGGCGCTAGCTCTGGAAACACCATATATTTT
CASGASSGNTIYF
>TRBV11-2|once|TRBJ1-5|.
TGTGCCAGCAGCAAAGGACTGGGGTGGACCCAGCATTTT
CASSKGLGWTQHF
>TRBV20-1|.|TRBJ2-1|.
TGCAGTGCTCACTACAATGAGCAGTTCTTC
CSAHYNEQFF
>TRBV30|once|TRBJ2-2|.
TGTGCCTGGAGTGGGGATAGCGGCTATGGGGAGACCGGGGAGCTGTTTTTT
CAWSGDSGYGETGELFF
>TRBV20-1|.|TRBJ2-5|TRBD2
TGCAGTGCTAGTCCCGGCGGGGGGTGGGAGACCCAGTACTTC
CSASPGGGWETQYF
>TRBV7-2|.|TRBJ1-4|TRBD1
TGTGCCAGCAGCCAGGACAGGGGCTATGAAAAACTGTTTTTT
CASSQDRGYEKLFF
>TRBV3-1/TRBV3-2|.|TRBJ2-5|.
TGTGCCAGCAGCCAAGGGCTAGCGAAGGGAGAGACCCAGTACTTC
CASSQGLAKGETQYF
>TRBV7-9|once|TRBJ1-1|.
TGTGCCAGCAGCTTAGAGATCGGGCGGGGTAACACTGAAGCTTTCTTT
CASSLEIGRGNTEAFF
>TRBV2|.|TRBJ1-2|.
TGTGCCAGCAGTGATGACAGAGCTAACTATGGCTACACCTTC
CASSDDRANYGYTF
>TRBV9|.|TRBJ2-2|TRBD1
TGTGCCAGCAGCGACAGGGGGCAAAACACCGGGGAGCTGTTTTTT
CASSDRGQNTGELFF
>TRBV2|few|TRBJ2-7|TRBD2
TGTGCCAGCAATGGACTAGCGGGAGGCGAGCAGTACTTC
CASNGLAGGEQYF
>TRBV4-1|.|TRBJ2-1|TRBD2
TGCGCCAGCAGCCCCTTCGAGCGGGGGGCCTACAATGAGCAGTTCTTC
CASSPFERGAYNEQFF
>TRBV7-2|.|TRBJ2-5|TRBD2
TGTGCCAGCAGCCGGGACCGGGGGGGGGAGACCCAGTACTTC
CASSRDRGGETQYF
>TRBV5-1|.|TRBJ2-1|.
TGCGCCAGCAGCTTGGGATCAACTTCCTACAATGAGCAGTTCTTC
CASSLGSTSYNEQFF
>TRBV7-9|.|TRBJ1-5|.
TGTGCCAGCAGCTTTTCCGGGGAAGGGCAGCCCCAGCATTTT
CASSFSGEGQPQHF
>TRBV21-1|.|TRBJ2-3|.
TGTGCCAGCAGCAAACCGGGTGTCAGGGGATCAGATACGCAGTATTTT
CASSKPGVRGSDTQYF
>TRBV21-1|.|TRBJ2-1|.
TGTGCCAGCACCCTGTCTAGCGGGGTCTCCTACAATGAGCAGTTCTTC
CASTLSSGVSYNEQFF
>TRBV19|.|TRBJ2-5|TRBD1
TGTGCCAGCAGGGGAGACAGGGCGTGGGAGACCCAGTACTTC
CASRGDRAWETQYF
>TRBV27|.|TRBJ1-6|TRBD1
TGTGCCAGCAGTTTAGGGTCAGGGGGATCACCCCTCCACTTT
CASSLGSGGSPLHF
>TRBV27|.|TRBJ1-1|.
TGTGCCAGCAGTCCCCGGGGAGGGGGCACTGAAGCTTTCTTT
CASSPRGGGTEAFF
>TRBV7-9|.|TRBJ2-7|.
TGTGCCAGCAGCTTAGGAGACAGCCTTGATGAGCAGTACTTC
CASSLGDSLDEQYF
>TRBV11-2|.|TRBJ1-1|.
TGTGCCAGCAGCTTGGGACTAGTGAACACTGAAGCTTTCTTT
CASSLGLVNTEAFF
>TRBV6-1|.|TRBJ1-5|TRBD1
TGTGCCAGCAGCGACAGGGGTATCCAGCCCCAGCATTTT
CASSDRGIQPQHF